This T cell receptor (beta chain) was found in a study of CD8+CD57+ T cells in acquired aplastic anemia. This CDR3 region has 14 residues. From germline, CDR1 is SNHLY and CDR2 FYNNEI. With 5 bases clipped from V and 2 bases from J, the junction kept 5 bases outside the gene matches. Sequencing involved patients with CD8+CD57+ cell expansion previously shown by flow cytometry. The enrolled patients all had severe acquired aplastic anemia. Untreated patients provided the blood samples, with no therapy given before sampling. As concerns this clonotype: Its antigen remains unknown.

TCR beta VDJ and CDR3 profiles were obtained from a genomic DNA template. TCRdb re-called the reads with MiXCR, one entry per CDR3 protein. Of hundreds of thousands of distinct CDR3 sequences listed, under 40% are singletons. Broader study findings: Significance was not reached for CD8+ Simpson's diversity between patients and controls.

The chain has TRBV2 and TRBJ2-7, with 8 bases that match TRBD1. The sample was sorted CD4+, CD8+, or CD8+CD57+ T cells (not recorded which) from PBMCs. The sequence came from a human donor with aplastic anemia. This CDR3 reads CASSLQGVAYEQYF. CDR3 DNA: TGTGCCAGCAGTTTACAGGGGGTCGCCTACGAGCAGTACTTC.